This is a list of T cell receptor beta chains from one sample in a study of cytomegalovirus exposure and HLA in healthy donors. This table comes from immunoSEQ multiplex PCR, and its TCRdb copy is limited to in-frame clones, with some not included. The table lists more than 95,000 clones, about 87% of them singletons, with around 2% in the top ten. The specimen sequenced was PBMCs. These receptor sequences come from a man aged 18 to 30 in good health and CMV-seronegative. CDR3s include the opening cysteine and the closing phenylalanine or tryptophan. The D gene is left open where the match is weak. Size tells how often a clone was seen (once, few, many) or the class of an expanded clone, and some rows leave it out.

J,V,size,D,CDR3,DNA
TRBJ2-3,TRBV2,NA,TRBD2,CASSPSGGTDTQYF,TGTGCCAGCAGTCCTAGCGGAGGCACAGATACGCAGTATTTT
TRBJ2-1,TRBV28,few,NA,CASSHHNEQFF,TGTGCCAGCAGTCATCACAATGAGCAGTTCTTC
TRBJ2-7,TRBV19,NA,TRBD1,CASSISPRGSYEQYF,TGTGCCAGTAGTATATCGCCCAGGGGGTCCTACGAGCAGTACTTC
TRBJ2-7,TRBV5-1,NA,TRBD1,CASSSGTGDPEQYF,TGCGCCAGCAGCTCCGGGACAGGGGATCCCGAGCAGTACTTC
TRBJ2-5,TRBV9,NA,NA,CASSVVSGQETQYF,TGTGCCAGCAGCGTAGTTTCGGGACAAGAGACCCAGTACTTC
TRBJ2-7,TRBV15,NA,TRBD2,CATSAGLASSYEQYF,TGTGCCACCAGCGCCGGACTAGCGAGCTCCTACGAGCAGTACTTC
TRBJ1-5,TRBV7-9,few,TRBD1,CASSLGQGSNQPQHF,TGTGCCAGCAGTTTGGGACAGGGGAGCAATCAGCCCCAGCATTTT
TRBJ2-5,TRBV2,NA,TRBD2,CATSGRASETQYF,TGTGCCACTAGCGGGAGGGCGAGTGAGACCCAGTACTTC
TRBJ2-3,TRBV19,NA,NA,CASSISPTRDTQYF,TGTGCCAGTAGTATCTCCCCGACTAGAGATACGCAGTATTTT
TRBJ2-2,TRBV4-1,once,NA,CASSRSGPNTGELFF,TGCGCCAGCAGCCGTAGCGGCCCGAACACCGGGGAGCTGTTTTTT
TRBJ2-5,TRBV5-1,NA,TRBD2,CASSPRLAGAQETQYF,TGCGCCAGCAGCCCTCGACTAGCGGGGGCCCAAGAGACCCAGTACTTC
TRBJ2-3,TRBV30,NA,NA,CAWNIADNTDTQYF,TGTGCCTGGAACATAGCGGATAACACAGATACGCAGTATTTT
TRBJ1-1,TRBV6-1,NA,NA,CASSLGLNTEAFF,TGTGCCAGCAGTTTGGGGCTTAACACTGAAGCTTTCTTT
TRBJ2-7,TRBV10-3,NA,NA,CAISESPTYEQYF,TGTGCCATCAGTGAGTCCCCAACCTACGAGCAGTACTTC
TRBJ2-6,TRBV5-8,NA,NA,CASSLEGFSGANVLTF,TGTGCCAGCAGCCTTGAGGGTTTCTCTGGGGCCAACGTCCTGACTTTC
TRBJ2-3,TRBV7-9,NA,TRBD1,CASSLRTGIVTSTDTQYF,TGTGCCAGCAGCTTGCGGACAGGGATCGTTACTAGCACAGATACGCAGTATTTT
TRBJ1-5,TRBV28,NA,TRBD1,CASSLDREGQPQHF,TGTGCCAGCAGTTTGGACAGGGAAGGTCAGCCCCAGCATTTT
TRBJ1-3,TRBV2,NA,NA,CASSTGLRSGNTIYF,TGTGCCAGCAGTACGGGACTCCGCTCTGGAAACACCATATATTTT
TRBJ2-7,TRBV29-1,NA,TRBD1,CSVWTGGVEQYF,TGCAGCGTATGGACAGGGGGCGTCGAGCAGTACTTC
TRBJ2-7,TRBV18,many,NA,CASSPPRRGFSYEQYF,TGTGCCAGCTCACCACCCAGAAGGGGCTTCTCCTACGAGCAGTACTTC
TRBJ2-7,TRBV15,NA,TRBD1,CATSGTATYEQYF,TGTGCCACCAGCGGGACAGCCACCTACGAGCAGTACTTC
TRBJ2-2,TRBV9,NA,NA,CASSATGELFF,TGTGCCAGCAGCGCCACAGGGGAGCTGTTTTTT
TRBJ1-4,TRBV30,NA,NA,CAWSVKQGGNEKLFF,TGTGCCTGGAGCGTCAAACAGGGAGGGAATGAAAAACTGTTTTTT
TRBJ2-1,TRBV9,NA,NA,CASSVDGGVYNEQFF,TGTGCCAGCAGCGTAGACGGCGGGGTGTACAATGAGCAGTTCTTC
TRBJ1-2,TRBV6-1,NA,NA,CASSENSYGYGYTF,TGTGCCAGCAGTGAAAACAGTTATGGTTATGGCTACACCTTC
TRBJ1-1,TRBV27,NA,TRBD1,CASSFRILGQGETEAFF,TGTGCCAGCAGTTTTCGTATTTTAGGACAGGGCGAAACTGAAGCTTTCTTT
TRBJ2-7,TRBV28,NA,TRBD2,CASREGLAGANYEQYF,TGTGCCAGCAGAGAGGGACTAGCGGGGGCCAACTACGAGCAGTACTTC
TRBJ2-4,TRBV18,NA,TRBD1,CASLGQGRDKNIQYF,TGTGCCAGCCTAGGACAGGGTAGGGACAAAAACATTCAGTACTTC
TRBJ1-1,TRBV19,NA,NA,CASSILGGAEAFF,TGTGCCAGTAGTATCCTGGGGGGGGCTGAAGCTTTCTTT